These T cell receptor beta chains were read from a single sample in a study of shared clonotypes between healthy human individuals. Measured with immunoSEQ multiplex PCR; TCRdb has only the in-frame clones, and not every one. The repertoire includes 550,000 to 750,000 clones, over 95% of them detected once, and 0.085% to 0.11% sits in the top ten. Input material: naive CD8+ T cells sorted from blood. Every receptor here comes from a woman aged 30 to 39 in good health. Each CDR3 is given with its conserved first and last residue. The order of the fields is J gene, D gene, V gene, clone size, CDR3 DNA, CDR3 protein. The D gene is left open where the match is weak. A clone size is listed for some rows: how often the clone was seen (once, few, many), or a class if it is expanded.

TRBJ1-1 | TRBD1 | TRBV7-8 | NA | TGTGCCAGCAGCTTCTCAGGGGGCAATCTTGAAGCTTTCTTT | CASSFSGGNLEAFF
TRBJ2-4 | NA | TRBV7-8 | NA | TGTGCCAGCAGCCACGGTGATGGGGCCCAAAACATTCAGTACTTC | CASSHGDGAQNIQYF
TRBJ2-1 | NA | TRBV13 | once | TGTGCCAGCAGCTTCCTGGGGGCCAATGAGCAGTTCTTC | CASSFLGANEQFF
TRBJ2-5 | NA | TRBV28 | NA | TGTGCCAGCAGTTATCAGGACAGCCTCCAAGAGACCCAGTACTTC | CASSYQDSLQETQYF
TRBJ2-7 | NA | TRBV9 | few | TGTGCCAGCAGCGCTGGGACCGGATTCTCCTACGAGCAGTACTTC | CASSAGTGFSYEQYF
TRBJ2-3 | NA | TRBV15 | NA | TGTGCCACCAGCAGCGCGACAGGGCGGGGTACGCAGTATTTT | CATSSATGRGTQYF
TRBJ1-2 | NA | TRBV14 | once | TGTGCCAGCAGCCCGACAGCCACTGGTGGCTACACCTTC | CASSPTATGGYTF
TRBJ2-3 | NA | TRBV4-1 | NA | TGCGCCAGCAGCCAGTGGACGGGAACAGATACGCAGTATTTT | CASSQWTGTDTQYF
TRBJ2-2 | TRBD1 | TRBV19 | NA | TGTGCCAGTTATGGACAGGCCTCCGGCGGGGAGCTGTTTTTT | CASYGQASGGELFF
TRBJ2-7 | NA | TRBV9 | NA | TGTGCCAGCAGCGAAGGCATGGGGGGCTACGAGCAGTACTTC | CASSEGMGGYEQYF
TRBJ2-5 | TRBD2 | TRBV28 | NA | TGTGCCAGCAGTCTACCGGGACTAGCGGGAGTGGGGTCCATGGAGACCCAGTACTTC | CASSLPGLAGVGSMETQYF
TRBJ2-1 | NA | TRBV9 | NA | TGTGCCAGCAGCGTATCCAGGGGCGAGCAGTTCTTC | CASSVSRGEQFF
TRBJ1-1 | NA | TRBV28 | NA | TGTGCCAGCAGTTTACAGGGGTGGTTGACTGAAGCTTTCTTT | CASSLQGWLTEAFF
TRBJ2-1 | NA | TRBV29-1 | NA | TGCAGCGTTGAAGGGACCTCGACGGAGCGGGACATTAGTGAGCAGTTCTTC | CSVEGTSTERDISEQFF
TRBJ1-4 | TRBD1 | TRBV4-2 | NA | TGTGCCAGCAGCCCTGAAACAGGGGATGAAAAACTGTTTTTT | CASSPETGDEKLFF
TRBJ2-1 | TRBD1 | TRBV2 | NA | TGTGCCAGCACCTTGGGACAGACATTGTACAATGAGCAGTTCTTC | CASTLGQTLYNEQFF
TRBJ2-7 | TRBD2 | TRBV9 | NA | TGTGCCAGCAGCGTAGGGCGGGGGAGGGCCTACGAGCAGTACTTC | CASSVGRGRAYEQYF
TRBJ2-1 | TRBD2 | TRBV28 | NA | TGTGCCAGCAGTAGGTCCATCTGGCGGGGGAGCTCCTACAATGAGCAGTTCTTC | CASSRSIWRGSSYNEQFF
TRBJ2-7 | NA | TRBV27 | NA | TGTGCCAGCAGTTTAGTACCCGGGTACCGGGTAGAGGAGCAGTACTTC | CASSLVPGYRVEEQYF
TRBJ2-7 | NA | TRBV27 | NA | TGTGCCAGCAGTCACTCGTTGGGTCCGACCTACGAGCAGTACTTC | CASSHSLGPTYEQYF
TRBJ1-2 | NA | TRBV9 | NA | TGTGCCAGCAGCGTTTCTAGCTATGGCTACACCTTC | CASSVSSYGYTF
TRBJ2-7 | TRBD1 | TRBV7-9 | NA | TGTGCCAGCAGCTTAGGGAGGGGTCAGGGGGCTGTCGAGCAGTACTTC | CASSLGRGQGAVEQYF
TRBJ2-7 | NA | TRBV28 | NA | TGTGCCAGCAGGCCACGGGTCTCCTACGAGCAGTACTTC | CASRPRVSYEQYF
TRBJ1-5 | NA | TRBV27 | NA | TGTGCCAGCAGTTTAATTCTTAATCAGCCCCAGCATTTT | CASSLILNQPQHF
TRBJ1-5 | NA | TRBV27 | NA | TGTGCCAGCAGTTCAGCAGGGATCGCTCAGCCCCAGCATTTT | CASSSAGIAQPQHF
TRBJ2-1 | TRBD2 | TRBV28 | NA | TGTGCCAGCAGTCGGTTAGCGGGAGTGATTTACAATGAGCAGTTCTTC | CASSRLAGVIYNEQFF
TRBJ2-2 | NA | TRBV27 | NA | TGTGCCAGCAGTTTTTCGCCCTTTAACGAGCTGTTTTTT | CASSFSPFNELFF
TRBJ1-5 | NA | TRBV2 | NA | TGTGCCAGCAGAGTAACAGGTCATAGCAATCAGCCCCAGCATTTT | CASRVTGHSNQPQHF
TRBJ2-1 | NA | TRBV15 | NA | TGTGCCACCAGCAGAGAAGGGGATAGAAGCTCCTACAATGAGCAGTTCTTC | CATSREGDRSSYNEQFF
TRBJ1-5 | TRBD1 | TRBV30 | NA | TGTGCCTGGACTCCGGGACAGAGTAGCAATCAGCCCCAGCATTTT | CAWTPGQSSNQPQHF
TRBJ2-1 | NA | TRBV5-6 | NA | TGTGCCAGCAGCTTGGCGGCCAATGAGCAGTTCTTC | CASSLAANEQFF
TRBJ1-1 | TRBD1 | TRBV10-3 | NA | TGTGCCATCAGTTACAGGGACAGCGTTATGAACACTGAAGCTTTCTTT | CAISYRDSVMNTEAFF
TRBJ2-1 | TRBD2 | TRBV6-1 | once | TGTGCCAGCAGTGAGGGGCTAGCGGGAGTCTACAATGAGCAGTTCTTC | CASSEGLAGVYNEQFF
TRBJ2-1 | NA | TRBV28 | NA | TGTGCCACTAATAGCGGCCCAGGCAATGAGCAGTTCTTC | CATNSGPGNEQFF
TRBJ2-1 | NA | TRBV10-3 | NA | TGTGCCATCAGTGATTTCAATTTAGACAGCCTAGATGAGCAGTTCTTC | CAISDFNLDSLDEQFF
TRBJ1-3 | NA | TRBV7-2 | once | TGTGCCAGCAGCTTAGAGGTTTGGGGGCGGGGGAGCTCTGGAAACACCATATATTTT | CASSLEVWGRGSSGNTIYF
TRBJ1-1 | NA | TRBV6-5 | NA | TGTGCCAGCAGCCCTTATAGGGGTAACACTGAAGCTTTCTTT | CASSPYRGNTEAFF
TRBJ2-1 | NA | TRBV29-1 | NA | TGCAGCGTGGGTTTGGGTCTGGTGGGGGATGAGCAGTTCTTC | CSVGLGLVGDEQFF
TRBJ2-7 | NA | TRBV13 | NA | TGTGCCAGCAGCTTAATTTACAGATCCTACGAGCAGTACTTC | CASSLIYRSYEQYF
TRBJ2-1 | TRBD2 | TRBV19 | NA | TGTGCCAGTAGTGGGGGACTAGTTAATCTCAATGAGCAGTTCTTC | CASSGGLVNLNEQFF
TRBJ2-7 | NA | TRBV2 | NA | TGTGCCAGCAGCCAGCGGGTTCTATACGAGCAGTACTTC | CASSQRVLYEQYF
TRBJ2-7 | NA | TRBV4-1 | NA | TGCGCCAGCAGCCAAGATACCGGGGCCTCCTACGAGCAGTACTTC | CASSQDTGASYEQYF
TRBJ2-5 | NA | TRBV5-6 | NA | TGTGCCAGCAGCTTGTTGTATTCTGGCGGTACCCAAGAGACCCAGTACTTC | CASSLLYSGGTQETQYF
TRBJ2-7 | NA | TRBV6-1 | NA | TGTGCCAGCAGTGAAGCGGGACTTCTCTCCTACGAGCAGTACTTC | CASSEAGLLSYEQYF
TRBJ2-2 | TRBD2 | TRBV13 | NA | TGTGCCAGCAGCCCAGGACTAGCGTCCGGGGAGCTGTTTTTT | CASSPGLASGELFF
TRBJ1-1 | TRBD1 | TRBV13 | NA | TGTGCCAGCAGCTCAACAGGGGGCATTTCATACACTGAAGCTTTCTTT | CASSSTGGISYTEAFF
TRBJ2-6 | NA | TRBV2 | NA | TGTGCCAGCAGTGAAGATCCCTCTGGGGCCAACGTCCTGACTTTC | CASSEDPSGANVLTF
TRBJ2-2 | NA | TRBV5-1 | NA | TGCGCCAGCAGCTTAAGCCCCAGGACCGGGGAGCTGTTTTTT | CASSLSPRTGELFF
TRBJ2-1 | TRBD2 | TRBV5-1 | NA | TGCGCCAGCAGCTTGAAGGCTAGCGGGAGGGCCCATGAGCAGTTCTTC | CASSLKASGRAHEQFF
TRBJ2-2 | TRBD2 | TRBV28 | NA | TGTGCCATCGGGGGGACTGGCACCGGGGAGCTGTTTTTT | CAIGGTGTGELFF
TRBJ1-1 | NA | TRBV28 | NA | TGTGCCAGCAGTTTCCAGGAGAACACTGAAGCTTTCTTT | CASSFQENTEAFF